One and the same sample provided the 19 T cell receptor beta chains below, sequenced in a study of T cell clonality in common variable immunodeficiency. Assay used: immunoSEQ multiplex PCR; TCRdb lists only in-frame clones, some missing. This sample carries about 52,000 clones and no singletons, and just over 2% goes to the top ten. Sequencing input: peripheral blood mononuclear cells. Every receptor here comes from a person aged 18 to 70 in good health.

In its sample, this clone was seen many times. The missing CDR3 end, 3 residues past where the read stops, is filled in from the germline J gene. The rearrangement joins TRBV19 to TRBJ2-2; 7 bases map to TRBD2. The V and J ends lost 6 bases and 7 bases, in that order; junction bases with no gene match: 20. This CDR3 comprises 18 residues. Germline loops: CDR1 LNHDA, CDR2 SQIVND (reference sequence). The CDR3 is CASSPQAADYTGGGELFF. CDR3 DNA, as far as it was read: TGTGCCAGTAGCCCCCAGGCAGCGGACTATACGGGGGGCGGGGAG.

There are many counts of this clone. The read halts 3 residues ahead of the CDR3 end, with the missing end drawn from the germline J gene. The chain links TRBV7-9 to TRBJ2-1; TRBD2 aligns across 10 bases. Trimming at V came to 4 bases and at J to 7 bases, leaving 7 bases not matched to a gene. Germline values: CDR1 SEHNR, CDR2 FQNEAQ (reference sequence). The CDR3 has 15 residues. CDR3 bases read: TGTGCCAGCAGCTCGCCGGGACTAGCGATTAATGAG. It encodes CASSSPGLAINE. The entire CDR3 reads CASSSPGLAINEQFF.

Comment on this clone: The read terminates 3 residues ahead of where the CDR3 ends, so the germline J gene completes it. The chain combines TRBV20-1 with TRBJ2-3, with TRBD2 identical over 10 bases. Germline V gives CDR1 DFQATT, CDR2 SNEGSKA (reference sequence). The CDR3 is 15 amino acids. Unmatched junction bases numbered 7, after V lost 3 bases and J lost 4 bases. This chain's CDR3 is CSASRSSGRSDTQYF. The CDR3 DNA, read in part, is TGCAGTGCTAGTCGGTCTAGCGGGAGATCAGATACG.

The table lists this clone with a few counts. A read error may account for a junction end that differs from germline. CDR3 bases read: TGTGCCACTAGTATTGCCTGGGACAGATCCTACGAG. This encodes CATSIAWDRSYE. The complete CDR3 reads CATSIAWDRSYEQYF. The chain combines TRBV19 with TRBJ2-7, with 7 bases matching TRBD1. The read halts 3 residues ahead of the CDR3 end, with the missing end drawn from the germline J gene. The CDR3 length is 15 residues. Per germline, CDR1 LNHDA and CDR2 SQIVND (reference sequence).

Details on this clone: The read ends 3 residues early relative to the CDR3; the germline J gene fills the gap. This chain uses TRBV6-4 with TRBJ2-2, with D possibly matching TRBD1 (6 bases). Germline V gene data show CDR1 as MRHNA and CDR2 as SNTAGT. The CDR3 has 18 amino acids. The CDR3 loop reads CASSDFWTEVATNEKLFF. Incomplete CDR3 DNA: TGTGCCAGCAGTGACTTTTGGACAGAAGTCGCAACTAATGAAAAG.

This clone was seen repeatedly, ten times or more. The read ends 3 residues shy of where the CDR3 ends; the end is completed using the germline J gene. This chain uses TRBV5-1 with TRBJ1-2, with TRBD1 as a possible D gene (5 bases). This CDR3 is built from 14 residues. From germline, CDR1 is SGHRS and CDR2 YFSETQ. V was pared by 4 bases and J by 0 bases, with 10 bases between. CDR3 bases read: TGCGCCAGCAGCAAGACAGAGTCTAACTATGGC. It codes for CASSKTESNYG. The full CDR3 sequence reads CASSKTESNYGYTF. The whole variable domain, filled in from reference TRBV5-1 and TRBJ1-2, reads KAGVTQTPRYLIKTRGQQVTLSCSPISGHRSVSWYQQTPGQGLQFLFEYFSETQRNKGNFPGRFSGRQFSNSRSEMNVSTLELGDSALYLCASSKTESNYGYTFGSGTRLTVV.

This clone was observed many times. CDR3 sequence reads: CASSDPLSGRATDTQYF. The part of the CDR3 DNA that was read is TGTGCCAGCAGTGACCCTTTGAGCGGGAGGGCTACAGATACG. The chain is built from TRBV28 and TRBJ2-3; 10 nucleotides align to TRBD2. The read is 3 residues too short to cover the CDR3 end, so that end is filled in from the germline J gene. Germline V gene sequence: CDR1 MDHEN, CDR2 SYDVKM. The CDR3 contains 17 residues. J was trimmed by 3 bases and V by 5 bases; bases with no gene match: 11.

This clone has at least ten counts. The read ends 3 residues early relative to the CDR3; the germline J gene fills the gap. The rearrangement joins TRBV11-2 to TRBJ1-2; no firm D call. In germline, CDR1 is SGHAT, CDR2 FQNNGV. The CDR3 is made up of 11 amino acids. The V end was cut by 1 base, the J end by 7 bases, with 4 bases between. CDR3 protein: CASSLGAGYTF. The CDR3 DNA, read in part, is TGTGCCAGCAGCTTAGGGGCTGGC.

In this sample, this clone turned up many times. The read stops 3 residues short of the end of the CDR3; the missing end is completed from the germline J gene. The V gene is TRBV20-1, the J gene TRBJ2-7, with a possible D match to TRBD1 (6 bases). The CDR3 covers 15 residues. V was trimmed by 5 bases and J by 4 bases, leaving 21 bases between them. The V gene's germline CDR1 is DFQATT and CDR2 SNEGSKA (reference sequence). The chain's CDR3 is CSAHSRGHAIYEQYF. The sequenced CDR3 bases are TGCAGTGCTCACAGCAGGGGACATGCCATATACGAG.

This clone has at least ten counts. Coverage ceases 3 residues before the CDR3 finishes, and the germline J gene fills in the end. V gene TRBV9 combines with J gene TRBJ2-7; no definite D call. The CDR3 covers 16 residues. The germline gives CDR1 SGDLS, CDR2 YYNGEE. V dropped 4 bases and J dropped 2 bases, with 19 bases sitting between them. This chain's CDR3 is CASSTRVSGRTYEQYF. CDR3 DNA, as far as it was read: TGTGCCAGCAGCACCCGTGTCTCAGGTCGGACCTACGAG.

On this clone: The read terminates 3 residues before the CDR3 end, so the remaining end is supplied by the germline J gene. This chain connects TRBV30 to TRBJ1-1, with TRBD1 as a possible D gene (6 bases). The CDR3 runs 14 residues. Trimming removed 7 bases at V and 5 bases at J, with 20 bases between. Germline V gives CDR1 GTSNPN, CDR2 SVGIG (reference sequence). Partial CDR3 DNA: TGTGCCTCACAGGGTTTTCAGGTACGGACTGAA. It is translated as CASQGFQVRTE. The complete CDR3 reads CASQGFQVRTEAFF.

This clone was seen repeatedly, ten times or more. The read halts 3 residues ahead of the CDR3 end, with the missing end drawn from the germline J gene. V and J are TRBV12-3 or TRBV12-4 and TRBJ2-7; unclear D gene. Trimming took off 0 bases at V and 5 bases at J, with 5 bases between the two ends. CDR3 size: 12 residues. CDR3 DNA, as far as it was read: TGTGCCAGCAGTTTAGCCCCCGACGAG. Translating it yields CASSLAPDE. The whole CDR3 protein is CASSLAPDEQYF.

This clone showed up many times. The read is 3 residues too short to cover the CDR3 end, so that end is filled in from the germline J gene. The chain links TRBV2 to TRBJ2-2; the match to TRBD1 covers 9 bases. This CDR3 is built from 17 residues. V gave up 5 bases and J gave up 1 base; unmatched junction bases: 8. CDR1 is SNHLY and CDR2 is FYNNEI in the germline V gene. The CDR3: CASSLTGGPLNTGELFF. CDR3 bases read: TGTGCCAGCAGTCTTACAGGGGGCCCCTTGAACACCGGGGAG.

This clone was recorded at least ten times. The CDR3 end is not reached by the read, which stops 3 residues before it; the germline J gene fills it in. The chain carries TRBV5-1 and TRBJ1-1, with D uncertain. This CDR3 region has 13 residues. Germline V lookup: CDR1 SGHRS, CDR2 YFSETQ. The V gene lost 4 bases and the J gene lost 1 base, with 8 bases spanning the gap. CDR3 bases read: TGCGCCAGCAGCCGTGGCGGGAACACTGAA. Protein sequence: CASSRGGNTE. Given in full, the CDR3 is CASSRGGNTEAFF. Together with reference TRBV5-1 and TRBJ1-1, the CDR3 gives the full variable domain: KAGVTQTPRYLIKTRGQQVTLSCSPISGHRSVSWYQQTPGQGLQFLFEYFSETQRNKGNFPGRFSGRQFSNSRSEMNVSTLELGDSALYLCASSRGGNTEAFFGQGTRLTVV.

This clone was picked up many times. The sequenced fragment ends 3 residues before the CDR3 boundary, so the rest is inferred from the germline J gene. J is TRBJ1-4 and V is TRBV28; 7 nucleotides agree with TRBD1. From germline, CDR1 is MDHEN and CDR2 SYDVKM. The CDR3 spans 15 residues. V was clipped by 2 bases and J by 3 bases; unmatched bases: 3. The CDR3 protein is CASSLPGTANEKLFF. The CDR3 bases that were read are TGTGCCAGCAGTTTACCGGGGACAGCTAATGAAAAA.

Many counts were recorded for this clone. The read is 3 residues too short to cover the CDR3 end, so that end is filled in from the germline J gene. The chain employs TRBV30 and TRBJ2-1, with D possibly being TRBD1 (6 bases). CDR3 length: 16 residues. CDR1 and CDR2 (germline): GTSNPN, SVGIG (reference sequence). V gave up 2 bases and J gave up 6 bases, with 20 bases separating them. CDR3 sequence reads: CAWSTPGGPIFNEQFF. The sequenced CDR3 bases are TGTGCCTGGAGTACCCCTGGGGGCCCTATCTTCAATGAG.

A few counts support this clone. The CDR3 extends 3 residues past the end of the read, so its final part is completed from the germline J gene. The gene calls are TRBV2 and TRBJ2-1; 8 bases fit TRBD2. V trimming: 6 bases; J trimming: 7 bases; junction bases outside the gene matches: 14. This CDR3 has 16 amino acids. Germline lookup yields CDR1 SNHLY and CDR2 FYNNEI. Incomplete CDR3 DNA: TGTGCCAGCAGCGGGCCGGGACTAGAGCGTACGAATGAG. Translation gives CASSGPGLERTNE. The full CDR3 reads CASSGPGLERTNEQFF.

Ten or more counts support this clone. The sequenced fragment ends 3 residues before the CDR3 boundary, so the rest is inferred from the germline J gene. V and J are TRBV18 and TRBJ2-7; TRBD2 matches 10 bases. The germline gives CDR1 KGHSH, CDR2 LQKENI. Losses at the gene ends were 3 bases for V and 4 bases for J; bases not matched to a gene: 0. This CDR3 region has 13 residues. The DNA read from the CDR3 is TGTGCCAGCTCACCGGGACTAGCGTACGAG. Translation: CASSPGLAYE. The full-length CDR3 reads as CASSPGLAYEQYF.

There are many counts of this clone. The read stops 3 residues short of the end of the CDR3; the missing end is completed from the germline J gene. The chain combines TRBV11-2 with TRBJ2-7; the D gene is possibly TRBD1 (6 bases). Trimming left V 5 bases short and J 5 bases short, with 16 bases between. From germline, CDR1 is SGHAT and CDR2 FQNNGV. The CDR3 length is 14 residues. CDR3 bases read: TGTGCCAGCAGCCCGTCAGGGGAGCCCCACGAG. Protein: CASSPSGEPHE. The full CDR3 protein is CASSPSGEPHEQYF.